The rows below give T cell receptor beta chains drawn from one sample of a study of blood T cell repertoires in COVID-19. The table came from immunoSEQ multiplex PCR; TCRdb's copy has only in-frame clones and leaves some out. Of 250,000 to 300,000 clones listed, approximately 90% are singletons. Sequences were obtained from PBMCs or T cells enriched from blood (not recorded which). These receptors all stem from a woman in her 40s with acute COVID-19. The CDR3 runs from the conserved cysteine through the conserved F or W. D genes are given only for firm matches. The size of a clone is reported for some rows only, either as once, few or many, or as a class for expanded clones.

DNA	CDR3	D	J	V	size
TGTGCCAGCAGCGGGCGGGAGGCGGGGGCCGGGGAGCTGTTTTTT	CASSGREAGAGELFF	TRBD2	TRBJ2-2	TRBV28	NA
TGTGCCAGCAGTTACTTTCGTAGGGGGTCTGGGGAGCAGTACTTC	CASSYFRRGSGEQYF	NA	TRBJ2-7	TRBV6-2/TRBV6-3	NA
TGCGCCAGCAGCTTGACTAGCGGGGGGTACTACAATGAGCAGTTCTTC	CASSLTSGGYYNEQFF	TRBD2	TRBJ2-1	TRBV5-1	NA
TGTGCCAGCAGGCCTCGACAGGGTGGGGGTGAAGCTTTCTTT	CASRPRQGGGEAFF	TRBD1	TRBJ1-1	TRBV7-2	NA
TGTGCCAGTAACAAAAACCCGGGACTAGCGGGAGTCGGGGAGCTGTTTTTT	CASNKNPGLAGVGELFF	TRBD2	TRBJ2-2	TRBV19	NA
TGTGCCAGCAGCGACACAGGGCAACAAGAGACCCAGTACTTC	CASSDTGQQETQYF	NA	TRBJ2-5	TRBV21-1	NA
TGTGCCAGCAGTAAACCGGGACAGCTTATCACTGAAGCTTTCTTT	CASSKPGQLITEAFF	TRBD1	TRBJ1-1	TRBV27	NA
TGTGCCAGCAGTTTAGCGGGGTTAACCTACGAGCAGTACTTC	CASSLAGLTYEQYF	TRBD2	TRBJ2-7	TRBV6-2/TRBV6-3	NA
TGTGCCAGCAGCCCAGGACAGGGCAAAAAAAGCAATCAGCCCCAGCATTTT	CASSPGQGKKSNQPQHF	TRBD1	TRBJ1-5	TRBV27	NA
TGTGCCAGCAGCTTAGGGACTAGCCTTACCTACGAGCAGTACTTC	CASSLGTSLTYEQYF	TRBD2	TRBJ2-7	TRBV7-6	NA
TGCGCCAGCAGCTCTGACAGGGGGTCCTCACTTAATGAAAAACTGTTTTTT	CASSSDRGSSLNEKLFF	TRBD1	TRBJ1-4	TRBV5-1	NA
TGTGCCAGCAGCCATACAGGCCGCACTGAAGCTTTCTTT	CASSHTGRTEAFF	NA	TRBJ1-1	TRBV9	NA
TGTGCCAGCAGCCCGGACAGAGGTAGAAATCAGCCCCAGCATTTT	CASSPDRGRNQPQHF	NA	TRBJ1-5	TRBV3-1/TRBV3-2	NA
TGTGCCAGCACCCCACAGGGGAGCTCCTACGAGCAGTACTTC	CASTPQGSSYEQYF	TRBD1	TRBJ2-7	TRBV9	once
TGTGCCAGCAGTTTCGGGGTGGGTGGCTACACCTTC	CASSFGVGGYTF	NA	TRBJ1-2	TRBV28	once
TGTGCCAGCAGGGGACAGACAAACACCGGGGAGCTGTTTTTT	CASRGQTNTGELFF	TRBD1	TRBJ2-2	TRBV6-5	NA
TGTGCCAGCAGCTTACGGGGGGCCCCCTACAATGAGCAGTTCTTC	CASSLRGAPYNEQFF	NA	TRBJ2-1	TRBV7-3	NA
TGTGCCAGTAGTACCTGGACAGGGGTGACCTACAATGAGCAGTTCTTC	CASSTWTGVTYNEQFF	TRBD1	TRBJ2-1	TRBV19	NA
TGTGCCAGCAGTCTCGGGGGGCCTGGGGAGCAGTTCTTC	CASSLGGPGEQFF	NA	TRBJ2-1	TRBV28	NA
TGTGCCAGCAGTCGACGACAGAACAATGAGCAGTTCTTC	CASSRRQNNEQFF	NA	TRBJ2-1	TRBV6-5	NA
TGTGCCAGCAGACTAGCGGGTATAAACAATGAGCAGTTCTTC	CASRLAGINNEQFF	TRBD2	TRBJ2-1	TRBV27	NA
TGTGCCAGCACTAAAGCGGGGGGGAGGGAGCAGTACTTC	CASTKAGGREQYF	TRBD2	TRBJ2-7	TRBV11-2	NA
TGTGCCAGCAGCATCCGCGGGATTGAGGGGGGCTACACCTTC	CASSIRGIEGGYTF	NA	TRBJ1-2	TRBV11-2	NA
TGTGCCAGCAGCGTGAGCGGGAGGGGGGGTGAGCAGTTCTTC	CASSVSGRGGEQFF	TRBD2	TRBJ2-1	TRBV9	NA
TGTGCCAGCAGTTTACGGGACAGGGGCGTCTATGGCTACACCTTC	CASSLRDRGVYGYTF	TRBD1	TRBJ1-2	TRBV28	NA
TGTGCCAGCTCACCCCAGTTCGCGGGCAGCAATCAGCCCCAGCATTTT	CASSPQFAGSNQPQHF	NA	TRBJ1-5	TRBV18	NA
TGTGCCAGTAGCCTCTTAACAGGGACTGGCTACACCTTC	CASSLLTGTGYTF	NA	TRBJ1-2	TRBV19	NA
TGTGCCACCAGCAGGGGGGGGAGCTCCTACAATGAGCAGTTCTTC	CATSRGGSSYNEQFF	TRBD2	TRBJ2-1	TRBV15	NA
TGTGCCAGCAGCTTCTTTGGTAGCGGGGGGTCCTACAATGAGCAGTTCTTC	CASSFFGSGGSYNEQFF	TRBD2	TRBJ2-1	TRBV5-5	NA
TGCGCCAGCAGCCGACAGGGGCCTTCCGGGAACACTGAAGCTTTCTTT	CASSRQGPSGNTEAFF	TRBD1	TRBJ1-1	TRBV4-1	NA
TGCGCCAGCTCCATGGGAGGCGGTGCGCTTCAAGAGACCCAGTACTTC	CASSMGGGALQETQYF	NA	TRBJ2-5	TRBV5-1	NA
TGTGCCAGCAGCTTACGGGGACAGGGGTCAGTTTATGAAAAACTGTTTTTT	CASSLRGQGSVYEKLFF	TRBD1	TRBJ1-4	TRBV11-2	NA
TGTGCCAGCAGTTACTCCACTAGCGGAACCTACGAGCAGTACTTC	CASSYSTSGTYEQYF	TRBD2	TRBJ2-7	TRBV6-6	NA
TGTGCCACCAAAGACAGGGCGAACACTGAAGCTTTCTTT	CATKDRANTEAFF	TRBD1	TRBJ1-1	TRBV19	few
TGCAGCGTTGAAGGCGGGGCTAACACTGAAGCTTTCTTT	CSVEGGANTEAFF	NA	TRBJ1-1	TRBV29-1	NA
TGTGCCAGTAGCGTACAGGGGATGGCCACTGAAGCTTTCTTT	CASSVQGMATEAFF	TRBD1	TRBJ1-1	TRBV19	NA
TGTGCCAGCAGCTCCAGGGGGCGGCCTGAAGCTTTCTTT	CASSSRGRPEAFF	TRBD1	TRBJ1-1	TRBV5-4	NA
TGTGCCAGCAGCCTCGCAGGGGGGAGCAATCAGCCCCAGCATTTT	CASSLAGGSNQPQHF	TRBD1	TRBJ1-5	TRBV7-9	once
TGTGCCAGCAGTGACCAGGGATCTTATAGCAATCAGCCCCAGCATTTT	CASSDQGSYSNQPQHF	NA	TRBJ1-5	TRBV6-1	NA
TGTGCCAGCAGCCCCCACAGGGCCCGGTTCTTC	CASSPHRARFF	NA	TRBJ2-1	TRBV5-8	NA
TGTGCCAGCAGCTCTCGGACAGTGAACACTGAAGCTTTCTTT	CASSSRTVNTEAFF	NA	TRBJ1-1	TRBV11-3	NA
TGTGCCAGCAGCCAAGACGGGGGGTTCACAGATACGCAGTATTTT	CASSQDGGFTDTQYF	TRBD2	TRBJ2-3	TRBV7-3	NA
TGTGCCAGCAGCGCCGGACAGGGCACTGAAGCTTTCTTT	CASSAGQGTEAFF	TRBD1	TRBJ1-1	TRBV9	NA
TGCGCCAGCAGGAGTCTAGCGGGAGGGCCGGGGCAGTTCTTC	CASRSLAGGPGQFF	TRBD2	TRBJ2-1	TRBV4-3	NA
TGTGCCTACAAGAGGTCGGTCACTGAAGCTTTCTTT	CAYKRSVTEAFF	NA	TRBJ1-1	TRBV30	once
TGTGCCAGCAGCACGACAGGGGGCTTTACAGATACGCAGTATTTT	CASSTTGGFTDTQYF	TRBD1	TRBJ2-3	TRBV9	NA
TGTGCCAGCAGTTTGTGGGGGCGAAACCAGCCCCAGCATTTT	CASSLWGRNQPQHF	NA	TRBJ1-5	TRBV28	NA
TGTGCCAGCTCACCTCGGGACAATGAGCAGTTCTTC	CASSPRDNEQFF	NA	TRBJ2-1	TRBV18	NA
TGTGCCAGCAGCCCGAGACAGGGTAATGAAAAACTGTTTTTT	CASSPRQGNEKLFF	TRBD1	TRBJ1-4	TRBV9	NA